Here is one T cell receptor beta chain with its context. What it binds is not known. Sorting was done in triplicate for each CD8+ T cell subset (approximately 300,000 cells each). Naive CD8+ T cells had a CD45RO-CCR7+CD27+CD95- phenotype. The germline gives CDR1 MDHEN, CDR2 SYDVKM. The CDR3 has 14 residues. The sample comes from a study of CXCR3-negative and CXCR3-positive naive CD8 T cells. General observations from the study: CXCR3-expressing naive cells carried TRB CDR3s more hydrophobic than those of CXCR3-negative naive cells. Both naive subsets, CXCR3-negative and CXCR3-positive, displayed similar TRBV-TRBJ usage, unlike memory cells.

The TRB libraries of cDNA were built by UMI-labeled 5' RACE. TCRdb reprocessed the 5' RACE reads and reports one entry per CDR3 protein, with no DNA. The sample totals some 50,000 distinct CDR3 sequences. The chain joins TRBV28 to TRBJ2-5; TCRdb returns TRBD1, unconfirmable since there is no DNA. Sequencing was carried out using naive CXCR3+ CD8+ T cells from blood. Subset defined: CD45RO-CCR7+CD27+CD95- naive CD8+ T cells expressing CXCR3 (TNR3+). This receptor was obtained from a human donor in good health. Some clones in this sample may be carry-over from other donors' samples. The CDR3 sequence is CASSASTGEETQYF.